The clone carrying this T cell receptor (beta chain) came up a few times. Its antigen remains unknown. These data belong to a study of response to subunit inactivated influenza vaccine. TCRdb reprocessed the RT-PCR reads with MiXCR, giving one entry per CDR3 protein. The data hold hundreds of thousands of distinct CDR3 sequences, with 10% to 11% observed a single time. Study-wide points: Each seasonal flu vaccination may recruit only limited new T cells, authors suggested.

The clonotype was recovered from a man aged 50 or older who received an inactivated influenza vaccine. The sample in question was PBMCs from blood, obtained 35 to 45 days after vaccination.

The CDR3 protein is CASSQDAPSNKRETQYF. The CDR3 region has the DNA TGTGCCAGCAGCCAAGATGCCCCCTCCAACAAACGGGAGACCCAGTACTTC. V gene TRBV4-2 combines with J gene TRBJ2-5; D uncertain. The CDR3 contains 17 residues. Trimming took off 0 bases at V and 5 bases at J, with 19 bases between the two ends. Germline V gives CDR1 LGHNA, CDR2 YNFKEQ.